The source of this T cell receptor (beta chain) is a study of technical replicates of blood from four donors. TCRdb's table, derived via immunoSEQ multiplex PCR, lists solely in-frame clones and lacks some. The table lists roughly 87,000 clones, 85% to 95% of them singletons. With 6 bases clipped from V and 5 bases from J, the junction kept 9 bases outside the gene matches. There are 15 residues in the CDR3. CDR1 and CDR2 (germline): MNHEY, SMNVEV (reference sequence). The chain carries TRBV27 and TRBJ1-5, with TRBD1 identical over 8 bases. This receptor was identified in a human donor in good health. The source material was T cells isolated from PBMCs. In DNA, the CDR3 is TGTGCCAGCAGCCGAAACAGGGGGAGTTATCAGCCCCAGCATTTT. Its translation is CASSRNRGSYQPQHF.